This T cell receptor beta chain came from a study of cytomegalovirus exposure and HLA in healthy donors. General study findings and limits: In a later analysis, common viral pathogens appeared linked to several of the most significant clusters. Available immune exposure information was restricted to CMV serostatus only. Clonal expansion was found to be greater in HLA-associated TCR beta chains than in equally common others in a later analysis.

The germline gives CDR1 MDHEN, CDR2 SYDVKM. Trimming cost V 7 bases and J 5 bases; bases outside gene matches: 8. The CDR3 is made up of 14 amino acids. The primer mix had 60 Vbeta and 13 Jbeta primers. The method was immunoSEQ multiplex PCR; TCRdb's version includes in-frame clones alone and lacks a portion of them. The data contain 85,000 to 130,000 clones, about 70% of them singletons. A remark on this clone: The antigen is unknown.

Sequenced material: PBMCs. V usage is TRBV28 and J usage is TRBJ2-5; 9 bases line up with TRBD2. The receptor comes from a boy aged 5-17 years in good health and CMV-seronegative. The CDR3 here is CASTVAGVGETQYF. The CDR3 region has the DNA TGTGCCAGCACCGTAGCGGGGGTGGGGGAGACCCAGTACTTC.